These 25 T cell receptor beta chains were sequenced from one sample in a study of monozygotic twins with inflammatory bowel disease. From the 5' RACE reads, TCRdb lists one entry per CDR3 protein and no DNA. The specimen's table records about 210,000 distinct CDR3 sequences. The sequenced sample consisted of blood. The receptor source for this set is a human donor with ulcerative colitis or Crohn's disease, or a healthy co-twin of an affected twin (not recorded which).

CDR3 sequence: CASSVSLTSGVQYF. The chain has TRBV2 and TRBJ2-3; TCRdb's assignment of TRBD2 cannot be checked, as there is no DNA. The germline V gene has CDR1 SNHLY and CDR2 FYNNEI. This CDR3 has 14 amino acids.

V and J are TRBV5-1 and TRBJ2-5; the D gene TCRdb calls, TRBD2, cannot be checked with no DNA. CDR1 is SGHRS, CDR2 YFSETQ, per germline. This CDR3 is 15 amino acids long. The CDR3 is CASSLEARALQTQYF.

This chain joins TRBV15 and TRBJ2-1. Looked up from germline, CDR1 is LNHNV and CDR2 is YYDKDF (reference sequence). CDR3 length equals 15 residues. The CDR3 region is CATSRDRSPYNEQFF.

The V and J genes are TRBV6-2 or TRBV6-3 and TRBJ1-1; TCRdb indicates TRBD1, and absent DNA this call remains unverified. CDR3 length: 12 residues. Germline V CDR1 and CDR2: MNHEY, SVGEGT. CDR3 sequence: CASQSGGHEAFF.

CDR3 residues: CASSSGQPNTEAFF. The chain has TRBV5-1 and TRBJ1-1. CDR1 is SGHRS, CDR2 YFSETQ, per germline. The CDR3 covers 14 residues.

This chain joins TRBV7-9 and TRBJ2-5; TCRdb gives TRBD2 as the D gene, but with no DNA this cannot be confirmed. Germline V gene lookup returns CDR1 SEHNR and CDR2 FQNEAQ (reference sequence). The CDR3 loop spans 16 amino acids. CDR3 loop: CASSLEGTSTQETQYF.

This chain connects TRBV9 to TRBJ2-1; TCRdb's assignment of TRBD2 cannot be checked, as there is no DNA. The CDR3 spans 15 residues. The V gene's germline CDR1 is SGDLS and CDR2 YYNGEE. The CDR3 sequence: CASSVHGGGYNEQFF.

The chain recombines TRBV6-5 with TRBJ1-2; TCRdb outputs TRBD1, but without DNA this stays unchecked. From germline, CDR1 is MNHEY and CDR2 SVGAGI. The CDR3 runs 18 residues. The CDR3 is CASSYSSGTSVYSYGYTF.

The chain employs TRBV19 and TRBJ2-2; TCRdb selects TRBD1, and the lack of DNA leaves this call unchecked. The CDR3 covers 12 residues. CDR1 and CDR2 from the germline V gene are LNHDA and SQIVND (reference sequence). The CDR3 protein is CASSMRGWELFF.

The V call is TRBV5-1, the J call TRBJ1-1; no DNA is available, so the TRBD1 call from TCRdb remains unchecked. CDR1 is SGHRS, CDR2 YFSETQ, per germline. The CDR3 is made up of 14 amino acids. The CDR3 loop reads CASREGQGNTEAFF. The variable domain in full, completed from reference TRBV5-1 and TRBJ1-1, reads KAGVTQTPRYLIKTRGQQVTLSCSPISGHRSVSWYQQTPGQGLQFLFEYFSETQRNKGNFPGRFSGRQFSNSRSEMNVSTLELGDSALYLCASREGQGNTEAFFGQGTRLTVV.

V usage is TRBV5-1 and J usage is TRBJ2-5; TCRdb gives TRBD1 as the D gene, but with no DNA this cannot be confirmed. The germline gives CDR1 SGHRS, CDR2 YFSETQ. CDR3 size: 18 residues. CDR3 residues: CASSSQARTGIRQETQYF.

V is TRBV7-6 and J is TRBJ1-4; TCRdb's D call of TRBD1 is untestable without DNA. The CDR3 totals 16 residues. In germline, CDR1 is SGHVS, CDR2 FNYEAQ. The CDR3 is CASSLATGTGDEKLFF.

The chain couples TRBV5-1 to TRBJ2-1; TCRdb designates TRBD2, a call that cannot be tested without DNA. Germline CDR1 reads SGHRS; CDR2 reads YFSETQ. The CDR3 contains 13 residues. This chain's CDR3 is CASSLAVPDEQFF.

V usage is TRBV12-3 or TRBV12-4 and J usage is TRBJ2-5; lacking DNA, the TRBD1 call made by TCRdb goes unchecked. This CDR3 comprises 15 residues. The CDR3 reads CASSSWDRGQETQYF.

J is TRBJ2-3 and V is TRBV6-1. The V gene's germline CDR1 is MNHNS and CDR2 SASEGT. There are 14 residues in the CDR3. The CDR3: CASQAYAGVRTQYF.

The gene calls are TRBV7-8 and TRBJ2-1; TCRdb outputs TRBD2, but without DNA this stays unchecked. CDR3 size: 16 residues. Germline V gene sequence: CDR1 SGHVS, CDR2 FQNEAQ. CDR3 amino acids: CASSSDSLGSYNEQFF.

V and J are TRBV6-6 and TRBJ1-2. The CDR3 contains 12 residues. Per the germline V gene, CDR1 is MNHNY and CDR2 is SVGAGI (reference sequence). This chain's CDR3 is CASTNGVGGYTF.

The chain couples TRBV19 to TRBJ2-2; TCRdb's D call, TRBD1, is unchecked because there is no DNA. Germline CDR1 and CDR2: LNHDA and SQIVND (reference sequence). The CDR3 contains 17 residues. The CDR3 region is CASRPPPGRGDSGELFF.

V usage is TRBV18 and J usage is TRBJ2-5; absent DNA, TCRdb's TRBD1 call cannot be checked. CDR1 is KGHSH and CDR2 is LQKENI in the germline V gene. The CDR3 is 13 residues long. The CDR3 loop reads CASSRGQQETQYF.

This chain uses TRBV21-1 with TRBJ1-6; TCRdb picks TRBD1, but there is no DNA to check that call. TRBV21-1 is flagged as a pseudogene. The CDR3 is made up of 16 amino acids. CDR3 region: CASSKAQGSGNSPLHF.

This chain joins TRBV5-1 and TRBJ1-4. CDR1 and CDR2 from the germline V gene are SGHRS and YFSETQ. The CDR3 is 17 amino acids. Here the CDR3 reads CASSLTTGPLDGEKLFF.

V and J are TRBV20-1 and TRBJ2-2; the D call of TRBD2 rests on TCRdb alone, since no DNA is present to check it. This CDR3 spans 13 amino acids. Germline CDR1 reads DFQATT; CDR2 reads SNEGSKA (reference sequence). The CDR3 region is CSAPSRDTGELFF.

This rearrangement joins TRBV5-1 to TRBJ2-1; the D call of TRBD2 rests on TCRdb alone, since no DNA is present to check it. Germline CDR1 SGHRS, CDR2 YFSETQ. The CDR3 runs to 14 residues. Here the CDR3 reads CASSTPDLYNEQFF. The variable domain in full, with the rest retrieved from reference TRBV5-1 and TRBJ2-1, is KAGVTQTPRYLIKTRGQQVTLSCSPISGHRSVSWYQQTPGQGLQFLFEYFSETQRNKGNFPGRFSGRQFSNSRSEMNVSTLELGDSALYLCASSTPDLYNEQFFGPGTRLTVL.

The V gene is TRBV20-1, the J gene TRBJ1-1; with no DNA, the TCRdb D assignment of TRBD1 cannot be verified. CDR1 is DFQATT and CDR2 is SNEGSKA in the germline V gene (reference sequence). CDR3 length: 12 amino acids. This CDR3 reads CSAGDRETEAFF.

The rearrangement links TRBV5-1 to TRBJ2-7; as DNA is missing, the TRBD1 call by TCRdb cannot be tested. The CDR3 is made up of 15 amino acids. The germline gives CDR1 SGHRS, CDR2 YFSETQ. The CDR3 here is CASSLAGGTAHEQYF.